The clone carrying this T cell receptor beta chain turned up a few times. What it binds is unknown. The data are from a study of T cell responses to AZD1222 COVID-19 vaccine. Generated by immunoSEQ multiplex PCR, the TCRdb table keeps only in-frame clones and is missing some. The repertoire consists of some 140,000 clones, with roughly 88% occurring once and the leading ten covering 4.5% to 7%. Whole-study results and caveats: Vaccine-related CD4 TCRs covered spike, predominating at 160-218 and 743-854. Mostly white British, mostly female donors; authors suggested clonal diversity may be underestimated.

The input for sequencing was peripheral blood, taken 28 days after the second AZD1222 dose. This clonotype was obtained from an adult who received the AZD1222 COVID-19 vaccine.

The CDR3 nucleotides are TGTGCTACTATCTCTGGAAACACCATATATTTT. Translating it yields CATISGNTIYF. The rearrangement joins TRBV6-5 to TRBJ1-3; D gene ambiguous. CDR3 length equals 11 residues. Germline lookup yields CDR1 MNHEY and CDR2 SVGAGI.